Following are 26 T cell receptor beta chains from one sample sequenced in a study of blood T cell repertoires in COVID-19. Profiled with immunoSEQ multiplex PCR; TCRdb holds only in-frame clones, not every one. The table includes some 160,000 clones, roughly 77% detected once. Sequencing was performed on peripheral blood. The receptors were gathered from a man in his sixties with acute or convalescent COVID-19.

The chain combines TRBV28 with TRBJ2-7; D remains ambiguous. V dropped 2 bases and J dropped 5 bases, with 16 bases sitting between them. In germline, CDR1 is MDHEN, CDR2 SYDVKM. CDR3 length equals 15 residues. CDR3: CASSLEVEVFNEQYF. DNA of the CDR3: TGTGCCAGCAGTTTAGAAGTTGAGGTTTTCAACGAGCAGTACTTC.

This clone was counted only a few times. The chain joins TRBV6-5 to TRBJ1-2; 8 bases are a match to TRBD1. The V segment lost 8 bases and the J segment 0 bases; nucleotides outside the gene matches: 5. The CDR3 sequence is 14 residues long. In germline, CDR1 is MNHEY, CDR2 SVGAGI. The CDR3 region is CASRTGRANYGYTF. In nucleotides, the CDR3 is TGTGCCAGCCGGACAGGGCGTGCTAACTATGGCTACACCTTC.

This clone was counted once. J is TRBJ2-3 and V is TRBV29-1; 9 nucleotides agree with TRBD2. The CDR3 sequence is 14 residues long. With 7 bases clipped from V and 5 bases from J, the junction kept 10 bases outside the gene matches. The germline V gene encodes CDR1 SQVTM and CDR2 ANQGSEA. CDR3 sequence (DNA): TGCAGCGCCCGTTCGAGCGGGAGGAGAGATACGCAGTATTTT. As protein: CSARSSGRRDTQYF.

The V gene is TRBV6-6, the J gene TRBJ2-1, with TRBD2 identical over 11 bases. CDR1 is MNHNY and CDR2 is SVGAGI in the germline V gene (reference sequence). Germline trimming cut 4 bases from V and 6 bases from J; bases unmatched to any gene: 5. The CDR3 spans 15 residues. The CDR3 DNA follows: TGTGCCAGCAGTTTAGCGGGAGGGTTCCTCAATGAGCAGTTCTTC. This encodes CASSLAGGFLNEQFF.

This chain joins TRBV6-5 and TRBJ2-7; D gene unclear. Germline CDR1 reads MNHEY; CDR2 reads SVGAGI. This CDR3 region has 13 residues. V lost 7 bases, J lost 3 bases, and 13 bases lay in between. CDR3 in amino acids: CASTPGTVYEQYF. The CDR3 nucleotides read TGTGCCAGCACCCCCGGTACAGTCTACGAGCAGTACTTC.

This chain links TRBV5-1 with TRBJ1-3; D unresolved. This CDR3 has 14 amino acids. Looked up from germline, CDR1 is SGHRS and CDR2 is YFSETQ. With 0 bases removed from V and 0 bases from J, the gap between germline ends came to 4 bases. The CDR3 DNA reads TGCGCCAGCAGCTTGGGCTACTCTGGAAACACCATATATTTT. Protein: CASSLGYSGNTIYF. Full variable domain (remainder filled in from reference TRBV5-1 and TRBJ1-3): KAGVTQTPRYLIKTRGQQVTLSCSPISGHRSVSWYQQTPGQGLQFLFEYFSETQRNKGNFPGRFSGRQFSNSRSEMNVSTLELGDSALYLCASSLGYSGNTIYFGEGSWLTVV.

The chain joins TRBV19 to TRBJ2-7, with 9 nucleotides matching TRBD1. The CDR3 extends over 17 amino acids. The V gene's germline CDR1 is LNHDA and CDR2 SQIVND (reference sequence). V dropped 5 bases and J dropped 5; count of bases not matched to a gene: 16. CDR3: CASSFPFTGTGKHEQYF. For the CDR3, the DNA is TGTGCCAGTAGTTTTCCCTTTACCGGGACAGGGAAGCACGAGCAGTACTTC.

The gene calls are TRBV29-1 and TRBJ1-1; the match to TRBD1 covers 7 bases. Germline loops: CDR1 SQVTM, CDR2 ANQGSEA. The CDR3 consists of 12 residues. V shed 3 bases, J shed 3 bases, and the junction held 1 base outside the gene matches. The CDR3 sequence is CSVDGTDTEAFF. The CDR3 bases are TGCAGCGTTGATGGGACAGACACTGAAGCTTTCTTT.

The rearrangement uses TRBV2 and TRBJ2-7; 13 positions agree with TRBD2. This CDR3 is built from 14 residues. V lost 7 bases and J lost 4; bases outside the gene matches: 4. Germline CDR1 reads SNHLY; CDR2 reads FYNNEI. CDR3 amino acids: CASTGLAGVYEQYF. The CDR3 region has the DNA TGTGCCAGCACCGGACTAGCGGGAGTTTACGAGCAGTACTTC.

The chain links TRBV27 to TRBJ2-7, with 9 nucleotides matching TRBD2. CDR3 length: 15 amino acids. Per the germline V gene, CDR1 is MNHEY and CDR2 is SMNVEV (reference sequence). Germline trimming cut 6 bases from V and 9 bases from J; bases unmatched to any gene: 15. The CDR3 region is CASSKLPTAGGRQYF. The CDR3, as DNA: TGTGCCAGCAGCAAACTCCCCACGGCGGGAGGGCGGCAGTACTTC.

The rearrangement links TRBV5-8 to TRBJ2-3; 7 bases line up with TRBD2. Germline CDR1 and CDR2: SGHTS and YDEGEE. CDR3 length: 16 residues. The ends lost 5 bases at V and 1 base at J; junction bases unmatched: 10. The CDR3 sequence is CASRGAPLAGTDTQYF. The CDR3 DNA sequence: TGTGCCAGCAGGGGTGCCCCCCTAGCGGGCACAGATACGCAGTATTTT.

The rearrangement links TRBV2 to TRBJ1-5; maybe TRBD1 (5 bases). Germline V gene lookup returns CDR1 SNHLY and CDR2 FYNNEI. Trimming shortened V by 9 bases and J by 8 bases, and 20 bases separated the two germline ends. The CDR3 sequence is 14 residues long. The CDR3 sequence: CASRLRQPREPQHF. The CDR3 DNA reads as TGTGCCAGTAGACTTCGACAGCCTAGGGAGCCCCAGCATTTT.

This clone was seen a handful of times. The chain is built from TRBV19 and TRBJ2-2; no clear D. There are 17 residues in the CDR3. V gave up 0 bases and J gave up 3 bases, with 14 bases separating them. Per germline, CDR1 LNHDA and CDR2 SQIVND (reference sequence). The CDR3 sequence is CASSIDRVQAHTGELFF. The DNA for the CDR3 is TGTGCCAGTAGTATAGATAGAGTCCAGGCCCACACCGGGGAGCTGTTTTTT.

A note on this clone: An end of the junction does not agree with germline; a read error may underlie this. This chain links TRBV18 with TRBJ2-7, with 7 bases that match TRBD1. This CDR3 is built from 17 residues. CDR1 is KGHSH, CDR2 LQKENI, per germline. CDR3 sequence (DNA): TGTGCCAGCTCAAGAAGTGCCCTGAGACAGGGCTCCCACGAGCAGTACTTC. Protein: CASSRSALRQGSHEQYF.

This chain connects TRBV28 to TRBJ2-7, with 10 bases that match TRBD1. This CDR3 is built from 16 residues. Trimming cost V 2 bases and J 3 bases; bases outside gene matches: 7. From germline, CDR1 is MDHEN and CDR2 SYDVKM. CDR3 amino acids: CASSLGPRDRGYEQYF. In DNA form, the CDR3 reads TGTGCCAGCAGTTTAGGCCCCAGGGACAGGGGCTACGAGCAGTACTTC.

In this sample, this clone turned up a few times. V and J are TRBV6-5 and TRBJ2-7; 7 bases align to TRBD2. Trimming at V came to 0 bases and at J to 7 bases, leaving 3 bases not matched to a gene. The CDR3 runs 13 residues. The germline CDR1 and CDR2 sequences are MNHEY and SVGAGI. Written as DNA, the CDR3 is TGTGCCAGCAGTTACTCAAAGGGAGGGGAGCAGTACTTC. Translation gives CASSYSKGGEQYF.

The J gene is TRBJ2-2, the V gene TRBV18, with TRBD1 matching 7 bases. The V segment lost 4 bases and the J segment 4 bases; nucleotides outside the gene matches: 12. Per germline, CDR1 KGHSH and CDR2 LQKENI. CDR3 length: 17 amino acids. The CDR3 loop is CASSRISQGRSTGELFF. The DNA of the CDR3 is TGTGCCAGCTCACGAATATCACAGGGGAGAAGCACCGGGGAGCTGTTTTTT.

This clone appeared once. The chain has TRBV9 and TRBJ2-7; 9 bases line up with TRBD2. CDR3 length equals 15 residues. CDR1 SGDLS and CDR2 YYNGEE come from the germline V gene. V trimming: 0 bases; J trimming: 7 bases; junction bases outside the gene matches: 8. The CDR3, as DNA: TGTGCCAGCAGCGTAGGTATAGCGGGAGTATGGGAGCAGTACTTC. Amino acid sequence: CASSVGIAGVWEQYF.

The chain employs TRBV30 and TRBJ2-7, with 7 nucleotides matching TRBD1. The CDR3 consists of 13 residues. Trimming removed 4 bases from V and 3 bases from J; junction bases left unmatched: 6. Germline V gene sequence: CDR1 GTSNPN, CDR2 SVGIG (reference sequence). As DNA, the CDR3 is TGTGCCTGGAATCCCGGGACAGTCTACGAGCAGTACTTC. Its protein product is CAWNPGTVYEQYF.

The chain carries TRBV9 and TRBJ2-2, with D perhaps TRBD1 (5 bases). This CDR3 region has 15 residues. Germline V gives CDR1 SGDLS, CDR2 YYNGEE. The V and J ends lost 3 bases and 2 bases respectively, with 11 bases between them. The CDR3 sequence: CASSGMGPNTGELFF. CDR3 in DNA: TGTGCCAGCAGCGGAATGGGGCCTAACACCGGGGAGCTGTTTTTT.

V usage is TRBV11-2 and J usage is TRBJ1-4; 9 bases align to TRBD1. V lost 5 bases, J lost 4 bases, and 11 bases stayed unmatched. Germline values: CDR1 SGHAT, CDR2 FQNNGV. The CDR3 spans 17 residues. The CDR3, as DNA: TGTGCCAGCAGCCCCGGGACAGGGATGATCTATAATGAAAAACTGTTTTTT. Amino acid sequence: CASSPGTGMIYNEKLFF.

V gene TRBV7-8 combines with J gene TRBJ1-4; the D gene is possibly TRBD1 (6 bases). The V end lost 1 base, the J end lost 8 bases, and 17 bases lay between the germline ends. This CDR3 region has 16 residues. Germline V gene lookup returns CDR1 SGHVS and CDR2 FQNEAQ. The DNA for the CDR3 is TGTGCCAGCAGCTTAGTGTGGGGGCCCCTAGGCGAAAAACTGTTTTTT. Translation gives CASSLVWGPLGEKLFF.

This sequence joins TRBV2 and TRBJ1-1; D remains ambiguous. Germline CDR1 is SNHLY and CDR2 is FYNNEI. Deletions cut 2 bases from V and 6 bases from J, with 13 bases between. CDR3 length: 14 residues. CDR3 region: CASSETGISAEAFF. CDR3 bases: TGTGCCAGCAGTGAAACGGGTATCTCCGCTGAAGCTTTCTTT.

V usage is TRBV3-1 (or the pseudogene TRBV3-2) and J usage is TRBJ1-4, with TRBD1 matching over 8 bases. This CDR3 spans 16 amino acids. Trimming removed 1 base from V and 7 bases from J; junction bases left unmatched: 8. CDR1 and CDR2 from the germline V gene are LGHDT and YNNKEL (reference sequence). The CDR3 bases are TGTGCCAGCAGCCAAGGGCAGGGGGCGCGCAGTGAAAAACTGTTTTTT. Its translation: CASSQGQGARSEKLFF.

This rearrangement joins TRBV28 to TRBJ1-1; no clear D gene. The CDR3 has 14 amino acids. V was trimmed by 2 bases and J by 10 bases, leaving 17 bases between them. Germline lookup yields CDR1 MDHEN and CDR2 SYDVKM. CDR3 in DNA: TGTGCCAGCAGTTTAGGTCAACCAGCGAGTAGAGCTTTCTTT. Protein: CASSLGQPASRAFF.

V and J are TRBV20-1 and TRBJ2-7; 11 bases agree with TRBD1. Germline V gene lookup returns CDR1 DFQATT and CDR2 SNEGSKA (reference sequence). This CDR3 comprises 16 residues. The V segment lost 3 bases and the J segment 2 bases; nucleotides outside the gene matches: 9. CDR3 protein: CSASWTGGGRTYEQYF. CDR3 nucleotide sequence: TGCAGTGCTAGTTGGACAGGGGGCGGTCGGACCTACGAGCAGTACTTC.